This TCR beta chain was obtained from a study of graft-versus-host responses after intestinal transplantation. About the research overall: Once they had received anti-thymocyte globulin induction, all recipients took tacrolimus and steroids for two to three years.

Study observations and caveats: Maximum circulating GvH clone levels tracked with early post-transplant HvG decreases. Graft-donor T cell macrochimerism in patients accompanied high graft-versus-host to host-versus-graft clonal ratios in allografts. Recipient-marrow GvH clones were detected, some having first appeared in ileum or blood.

Points on this clone: Its antigen remains unknown.

The protocol was immunoSEQ multiplex PCR, while the TCRdb copy is restricted to in-frame clones and leaves out a portion. The table includes around 100,000 clones, about 90% detected once. The CDR3 loop spans 15 amino acids. Germline CDR1 is MNHEY and CDR2 is SMNVEV (reference sequence). Losses at the gene ends were 5 bases for V and 8 bases for J; bases not matched to a gene: 8. The chain uses TRBV27 and TRBJ1-6; 8 bases align to TRBD1. This receptor was obtained from a human donor who was the organ donor for an intestinal transplant. The sample was unstimulated CD4+ T cells sorted from spleen or lymph node cells, taken before transplant. CDR3 amino acids: CASSPLQGADSPLHF. DNA of the CDR3: TGTGCCAGCAGTCCACTCCAGGGGGCGGATTCACCCCTCCACTTT.